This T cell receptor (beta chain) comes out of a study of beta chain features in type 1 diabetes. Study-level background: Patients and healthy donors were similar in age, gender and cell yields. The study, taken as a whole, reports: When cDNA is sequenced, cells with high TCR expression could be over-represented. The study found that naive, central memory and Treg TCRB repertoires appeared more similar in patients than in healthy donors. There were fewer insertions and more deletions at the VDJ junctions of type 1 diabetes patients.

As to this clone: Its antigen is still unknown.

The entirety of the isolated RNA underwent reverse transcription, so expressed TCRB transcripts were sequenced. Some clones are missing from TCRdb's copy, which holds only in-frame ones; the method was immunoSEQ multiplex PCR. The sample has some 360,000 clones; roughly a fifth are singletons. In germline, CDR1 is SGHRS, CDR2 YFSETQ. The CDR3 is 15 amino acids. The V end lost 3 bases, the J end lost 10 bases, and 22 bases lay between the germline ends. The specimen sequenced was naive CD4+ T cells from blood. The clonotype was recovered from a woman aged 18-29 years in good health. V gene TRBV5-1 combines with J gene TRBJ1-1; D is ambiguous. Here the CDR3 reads CASSSSTGSFNGAFF. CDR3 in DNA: TGCGCCAGCAGCTCCTCTACCGGGTCTTTTAACGGAGCTTTCTTT.